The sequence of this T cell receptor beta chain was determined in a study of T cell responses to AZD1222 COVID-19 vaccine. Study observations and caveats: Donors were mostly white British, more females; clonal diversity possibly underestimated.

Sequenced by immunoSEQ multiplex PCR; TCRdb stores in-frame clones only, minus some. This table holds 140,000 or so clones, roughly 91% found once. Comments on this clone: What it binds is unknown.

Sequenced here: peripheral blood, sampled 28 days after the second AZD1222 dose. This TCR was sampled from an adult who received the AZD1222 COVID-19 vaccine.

The CDR3 here is CASSPGPGKGDNEQFF. CDR3 coding DNA: TGTGCCAGCAGCCCTGGCCCGGGGAAAGGGGACAATGAGCAGTTCTTC. This sequence joins TRBV11-2 and TRBJ2-1; D may correspond to TRBD1 or TRBD2 (5 bases each). CDR3 size: 16 residues. V gave up 5 bases and J gave up 5 bases, with 19 bases separating them. CDR1 and CDR2 (germline): SGHAT, FQNNGV.